Listed below are T cell receptor beta chains from one sample, sequenced in a study of technical replicates of blood from four donors. Measured with immunoSEQ multiplex PCR; TCRdb has only the in-frame clones, and not every one. This sample has 50,000 to 65,000 clones, with roughly 90% found just once. The sequencing sample was made of PBMCs. Receptors originate from a human donor in good health. Some clones in this sample may be carry-over from other donors' samples. CDR3s include the opening cysteine and the closing phenylalanine or tryptophan. Each record gives: clone size, D gene, J gene, V gene, CDR3 DNA, CDR3 protein. The D gene is left open where the match is weak. A clone size is listed for some rows: how often the clone was seen (once, few, many), or a class if it is expanded.

>-|-|TRBJ1-1|TRBV11-2
TGTGCCAGCAGCTTTGCCGACACGAACACTGAAGCTTTCTTT
CASSFADTNTEAFF
>-|TRBD2|TRBJ2-5|TRBV4-2
TGTGCCAGCAGCCTCGGACTAGCGGGGAAGGGGGCAGAGACCCAGTACTTC
CASSLGLAGKGAETQYF
>-|TRBD2|TRBJ2-2|TRBV13
TGTGCCAGCAGCCCCGAATGGCTAGCGGGGGCTCGAGGCACCGGGGAGCTGTTTTTT
CASSPEWLAGARGTGELFF
>few|TRBD2|TRBJ2-5|TRBV5-1
TGCGCCAGCAACCCGGGGGCTAGCGGGAGTTCGGGTGAGACCCAGTACTTC
CASNPGASGSSGETQYF
>-|TRBD2|TRBJ2-3|TRBV4-3
TGCGCCAGCAGCCAAGACTGGGCCTCAGCGGGGGGTGTAGATACGCAGTATTTT
CASSQDWASAGGVDTQYF
>-|-|TRBJ1-2|TRBV7-2
TGTGCCAGCAGCCCGGACAGACTAAACTATGGCTACACCTTC
CASSPDRLNYGYTF
>-|TRBD2|TRBJ2-7|TRBV27
TGTGCCAGCAGTTCCGTAGCGGGATCAGACTACGAGCAGTACTTC
CASSSVAGSDYEQYF
>-|TRBD1|TRBJ2-3|TRBV7-2
TGTGCCAGCAGCTACACCGGGACAGGGAACACTGATACGCAGTATTTT
CASSYTGTGNTDTQYF
>few|TRBD1|TRBJ1-1|TRBV10-2
TGCGCCAGCAGGGCCGGGACAGGGGGTATGAACACTGAAGCTTTCTTT
CASRAGTGGMNTEAFF
>-|TRBD2|TRBJ2-1|TRBV7-3
TGTGCCAGCAGCTTAAAATCGGGGGGGCTGGTTGAGCAGTTCTTC
CASSLKSGGLVEQFF
>once|-|TRBJ2-1|TRBV7-3
TGTGCCAGCAGCCCCACCTCCGAACGAACGGGCTCCTACAATGAGCAGTTCTTC
CASSPTSERTGSYNEQFF
>-|TRBD1|TRBJ1-1|TRBV29-1
TGCAGCGTTGAACGACAGGGGGGTACTGAAGCTTTCTTT
CSVERQGGTEAFF
>-|-|TRBJ1-3|TRBV5-1
TGCGCCAGCAGCTTCGGCCCAGGCTCTGGAAACACCATATATTTT
CASSFGPGSGNTIYF
>-|TRBD2|TRBJ2-1|TRBV5-6
TGTGCCAGCAGCTTGGTACTAGCGGGAGCAAATGAGCAGTTCTTC
CASSLVLAGANEQFF
>-|-|TRBJ1-1|TRBV4-1
TGCGCCAGCAGCCAAACAGGGTTCGGGCAAGCTTTCTTT
CASSQTGFGQAFF
>-|TRBD1|TRBJ2-2|TRBV7-3
TGTGCCAGCAGGCAGACAGGGGGGAACACCGGGGAGCTGTTTTTT
CASRQTGGNTGELFF
>-|-|TRBJ1-2|TRBV19
TGTGCCAGTAGGGAGGGATCGATAATATTAGGGAACTATGGCTACACCTTC
CASREGSIILGNYGYTF
>once|TRBD1|TRBJ2-1|TRBV5-1
TGCGCCAGCAGCTTGGGGGGGACAGCCGACAATGAGCAGTTCTTC
CASSLGGTADNEQFF
>-|-|TRBJ2-1|TRBV9
TGTGCCAGCAGCGTAGGTCCCTCCTCGGTCCGAAATGAGCAGTTCTTC
CASSVGPSSVRNEQFF
>-|TRBD1|TRBJ1-1|TRBV19
TGTGCCAGTAGTCAGACAGGGGTTCCCAACACTGAAGCTTTCTTT
CASSQTGVPNTEAFF